Listed here is a single TCR beta chain. What it binds is unknown. Libraries were prepared by immunoSEQ multiplex PCR; TCRdb keeps only in-frame clonotypes and omits some of them. The sample has more than 95,000 clones, more than 85% seen once. These data come from a study of siplizumab effects on memory and regulatory T cells. The ends lost 6 bases at V and 3 bases at J; junction bases unmatched: 9. CDR1 and CDR2 (germline): MNHEY, SVGAGI. The length of the CDR3 is 15 residues. Notes on the study in general: A significant reduction in alloreactive sequences traceable to unstimulated CD4+ memory cells was produced by siplizumab.

The receptor was isolated from a human donor in good health. This chain uses TRBV6-5 with TRBJ2-5; 8 nucleotides match TRBD2. Input material: CD4+ T cells sorted from blood. In DNA, the CDR3 is TGTGCCAGCAGGCCGAGCGGGGGTGTAAAAGAGACCCAGTACTTC. Protein sequence: CASRPSGGVKETQYF.